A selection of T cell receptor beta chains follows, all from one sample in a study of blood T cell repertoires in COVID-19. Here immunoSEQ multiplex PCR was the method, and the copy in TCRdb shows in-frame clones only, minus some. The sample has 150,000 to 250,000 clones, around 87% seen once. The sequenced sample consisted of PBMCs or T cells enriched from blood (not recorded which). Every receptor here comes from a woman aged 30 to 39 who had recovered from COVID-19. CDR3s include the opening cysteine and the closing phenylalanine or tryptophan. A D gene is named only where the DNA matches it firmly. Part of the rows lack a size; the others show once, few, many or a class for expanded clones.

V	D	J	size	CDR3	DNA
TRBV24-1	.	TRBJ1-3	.	CATSPAGTGNTIYF	TGTGCCACCAGTCCCGCGGGGACTGGAAACACCATATATTTT
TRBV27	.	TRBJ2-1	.	CASSFHGDTNNEQFF	TGTGCCAGCAGTTTTCACGGGGATACAAACAATGAGCAGTTCTTC
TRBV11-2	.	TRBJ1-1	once	CASSLDSQQGYTEAFF	TGTGCCAGCAGCTTAGACTCACAACAGGGCTACACTGAAGCTTTCTTT
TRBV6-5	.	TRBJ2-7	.	CASSLLSYEQYF	TGTGCCAGCAGCTTACTCTCCTACGAGCAGTACTTC
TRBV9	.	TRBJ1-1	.	CASSVLSVNTEAFF	TGTGCCAGCAGTGTCCTTTCAGTGAACACTGAAGCTTTCTTT
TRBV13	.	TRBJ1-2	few	CASSRIDKDDGYTF	TGTGCCAGCAGCCGTATAGACAAAGATGACGGCTACACCTTC
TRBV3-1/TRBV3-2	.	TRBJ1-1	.	CASSQVAGGRGAFF	TGTGCCAGCAGCCAAGTCGCTGGGGGGAGGGGAGCTTTCTTT
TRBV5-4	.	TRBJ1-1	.	CASSPGHLNTEAFF	TGTGCCAGCAGTCCGGGACACTTGAACACTGAAGCTTTCTTT
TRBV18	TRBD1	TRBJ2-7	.	CASSRDRGNEQYF	TGTGCCAGCTCACGGGACAGGGGAAACGAGCAGTACTTC
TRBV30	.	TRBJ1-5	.	CAWARGADSNQPQHF	TGTGCCTGGGCCCGGGGGGCCGATAGCAATCAGCCCCAGCATTTT
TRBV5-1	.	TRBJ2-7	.	CASSLVGLSYEQYF	TGCGCCAGCAGCTTGGTTGGCCTCTCCTACGAGCAGTACTTC
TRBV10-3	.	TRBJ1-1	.	CAISESIRGEMNTEAFF	TGTGCCATCAGTGAGTCAATTCGGGGGGAGATGAACACTGAAGCTTTCTTT
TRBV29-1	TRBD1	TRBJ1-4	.	CSVDATGEAEKLFF	TGCAGCGTTGATGCGACAGGGGAGGCTGAAAAACTGTTTTTT
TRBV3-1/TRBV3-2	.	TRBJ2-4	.	CASSHPRVGLFSKNIQYF	TGTGCCAGCAGCCATCCCAGGGTAGGGCTCTTTTCCAAAAACATTCAGTACTTC
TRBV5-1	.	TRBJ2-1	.	CASSLEAGPYNEQFF	TGCGCCAGCAGCTTGGAGGCAGGCCCCTACAATGAGCAGTTCTTC
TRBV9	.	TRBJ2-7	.	CASSPPGKMFYEQYF	TGTGCCAGCAGTCCTCCGGGAAAGATGTTCTACGAGCAGTACTTC
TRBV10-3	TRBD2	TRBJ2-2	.	CAISESLAGEGTGELFF	TGTGCCATCAGTGAGTCACTAGCGGGAGAAGGTACCGGGGAGCTGTTTTTT
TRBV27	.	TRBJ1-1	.	CASSSYYTEAFF	TGTGCCAGCAGTTCTTACTACACTGAAGCTTTCTTT
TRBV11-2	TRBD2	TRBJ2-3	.	CASSLLAVNYPDTQYF	TGTGCCAGCAGCTTACTAGCGGTAAATTATCCAGATACGCAGTATTTT
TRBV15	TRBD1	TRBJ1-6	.	CATSTNRGSPLHF	TGTGCCACCAGCACAAACAGGGGGTCACCCCTCCACTTT
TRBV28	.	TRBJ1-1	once	CASLAPEEGYTEAFF	TGTGCCAGCTTGGCGCCCGAGGAGGGTTACACTGAAGCTTTCTTT
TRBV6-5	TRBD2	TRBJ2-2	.	CASSYYAGGSTGELFF	TGTGCCAGCAGTTACTATGCGGGAGGATCCACCGGGGAGCTGTTTTTT
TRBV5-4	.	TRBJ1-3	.	CASSLGQGLSGGNTIYF	TGTGCCAGCAGCTTGGGGCAGGGGCTATCGGGCGGAAACACCATATATTTT
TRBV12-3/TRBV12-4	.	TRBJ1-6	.	CASSLPYSPLHF	TGTGCCAGCAGTTTACCCTATTCACCCCTCCACTTT
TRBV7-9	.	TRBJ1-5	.	CASSLEAQPQHF	TGTGCCAGCAGCTTAGAAGCCCAGCCCCAGCATTTT
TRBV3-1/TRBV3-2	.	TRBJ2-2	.	CASSQDRRGRGELFF	TGTGCCAGCAGCCAAGATCGGAGGGGAAGGGGGGAGCTGTTTTTT
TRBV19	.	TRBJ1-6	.	CASSILSHRDGSPLHF	TGTGCCAGTAGTATATTATCCCACAGGGACGGTTCACCCCTCCACTTT
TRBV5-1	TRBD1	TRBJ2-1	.	CASSLEDRGYYNEQFF	TGCGCCAGCAGCTTGGAGGACAGGGGGTACTACAATGAGCAGTTCTTC
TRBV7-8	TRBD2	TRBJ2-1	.	CASRLGRLAANEQFF	TGTGCCAGCAGGTTAGGGAGACTAGCGGCAAATGAGCAGTTCTTC
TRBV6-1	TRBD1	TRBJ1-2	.	CASSEWGQNYGYTF	TGTGCCAGCAGTGAGTGGGGACAGAACTATGGCTACACCTTC
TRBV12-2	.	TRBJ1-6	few	CASRLGGQPLYNSPLHF	TGTGCAAGTCGCTTAGGGGGACAGCCCCTCTATAATTCACCCCTCCACTTT
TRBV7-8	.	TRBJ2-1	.	CASSQIRSEQFF	TGTGCCAGCAGCCAAATCCGGAGTGAGCAGTTCTTC
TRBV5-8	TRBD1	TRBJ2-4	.	CASTTGTAKNIQYF	TGTGCCAGCACTACCGGGACAGCAAAAAACATTCAGTACTTC
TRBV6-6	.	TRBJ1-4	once	CASSPDSANEKLFF	TGTGCCAGCAGCCCGGACAGCGCTAATGAAAAACTGTTTTTT
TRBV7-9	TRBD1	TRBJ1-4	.	CASSPGTALEKLFF	TGTGCCAGCAGCCCCGGGACAGCATTAGAAAAACTGTTTTTT
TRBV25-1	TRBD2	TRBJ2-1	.	CASSGPGLAGPYNEQFF	TGTGCCAGCAGTGGACCGGGACTAGCGGGTCCCTACAATGAGCAGTTCTTC
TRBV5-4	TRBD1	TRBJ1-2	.	CASSTWTGGTYGYTF	TGTGCCAGCAGCACCTGGACAGGGGGTACCTATGGCTACACCTTC
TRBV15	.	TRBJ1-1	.	CATSREFRGGTEAFF	TGTGCCACCAGCAGAGAATTCCGTGGAGGGACTGAAGCTTTCTTT
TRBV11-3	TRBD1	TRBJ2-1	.	CASSLDKGARRNEQFF	TGTGCCAGCAGCTTAGATAAGGGGGCCCGTAGGAATGAGCAGTTCTTC
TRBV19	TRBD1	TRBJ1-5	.	CASSIKRTGEGNQPQHF	TGTGCCAGTAGTATAAAGAGGACAGGGGAAGGCAATCAGCCCCAGCATTTT
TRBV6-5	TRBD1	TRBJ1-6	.	CASSSTGNSPLHF	TGTGCCAGCAGTTCGACAGGGAATTCACCCCTCCACTTT
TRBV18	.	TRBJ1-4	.	CASSGRQDEKLFF	TGTGCCAGCTCCGGTCGGCAGGATGAAAAACTGTTTTTT
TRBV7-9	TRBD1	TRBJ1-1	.	CASSLRQGAISEAFF	TGTGCCAGCAGCCTAAGACAGGGGGCGATATCTGAAGCTTTCTTT
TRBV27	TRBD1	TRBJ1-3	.	CASSSGTGGFGNTIYF	TGTGCCAGCAGTTCCGGGACAGGGGGGTTTGGAAACACCATATATTTT
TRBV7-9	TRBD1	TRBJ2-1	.	CASSLEDRANEQFF	TGTGCCAGCAGCTTAGAGGACAGGGCCAATGAGCAGTTCTTC
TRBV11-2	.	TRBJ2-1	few	CASSLETGSVDEQFF	TGTGCCAGCAGCTTAGAAACGGGGAGCGTTGATGAGCAGTTCTTC
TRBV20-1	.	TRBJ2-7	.	CSASPPGPGVYEQYF	TGCAGTGCTAGTCCCCCGGGCCCGGGGGTGTACGAGCAGTACTTC
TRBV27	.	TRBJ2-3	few	CASTMDREKGDTQYF	TGTGCCAGCACCATGGATAGGGAGAAGGGAGATACGCAGTATTTT
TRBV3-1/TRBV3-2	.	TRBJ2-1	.	CASSQTPDTKYNEQFF	TGTGCCAGCAGCCAAACCCCGGACACTAAATACAATGAGCAGTTCTTC
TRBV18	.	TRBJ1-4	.	CASSPGGNNEKLFF	TGTGCCAGCTCACCAGGGGGGAATAATGAAAAACTGTTTTTT
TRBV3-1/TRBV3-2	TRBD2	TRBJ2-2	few	CASSQAGGPYTGELFF	TGTGCCAGCAGCCAGGCGGGAGGGCCATACACCGGGGAGCTGTTTTTT
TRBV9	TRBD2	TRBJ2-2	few	CASSPGLEEAGELFF	TGTGCCAGCAGCCCAGGACTAGAGGAAGCCGGGGAGCTGTTTTTT
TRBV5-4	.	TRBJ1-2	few	CASSLEQNSYGYTF	TGTGCCAGCAGCTTGGAACAGAATTCCTATGGCTACACCTTC
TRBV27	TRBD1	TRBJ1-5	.	CASSSNRGRASQHF	TGTGCCAGCAGTTCCAACAGGGGCCGGGCGTCCCAGCATTTT
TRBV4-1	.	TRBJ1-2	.	CASSQDTDTGYTF	TGCGCCAGCAGCCAAGATACGGACACTGGCTACACCTTC
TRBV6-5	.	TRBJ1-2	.	CASSYLLGGANYGYTF	TGTGCCAGCAGTTACCTCTTGGGGGGGGCCAACTATGGCTACACCTTC
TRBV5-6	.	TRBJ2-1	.	CASSPSLTVATRVSNEQFF	TGTGCCAGCAGCCCCTCATTGACAGTCGCGACTAGAGTCTCCAATGAGCAGTTCTTC
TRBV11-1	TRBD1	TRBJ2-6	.	CASSHRGSGANVLTF	TGTGCCAGCAGCCACAGGGGCTCAGGGGCCAACGTCCTGACTTTC
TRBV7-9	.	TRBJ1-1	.	CASSQNTEAFF	TGTGCCAGCAGCCAGAACACTGAAGCTTTCTTT
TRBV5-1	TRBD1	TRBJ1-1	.	CASSLRQGQMNTEAFF	TGCGCCAGCAGCTTGAGACAGGGTCAAATGAACACTGAAGCTTTCTTT